This entry features one T cell receptor beta chain sequence. The data stem from a study of CD8+CD57+ T cells in acquired aplastic anemia. Study in general: Sorted CD4+ and CD8+ cell DNA averaged around 3 ug.

Patients included in sequencing had previously demonstrated CD8+CD57+ cell expansion by flow cytometry. All patients had severe acquired aplastic anemia. There was no therapy given to any patient before the blood sampling took place. Genomic DNA templated the TCR beta VDJ and CDR3 profiling. Using its own MiXCR run on the reads, TCRdb lists one record per CDR3 protein. This repertoire shows 200,000 to 250,000 distinct CDR3 sequences, around half found once; its top ten account for over 7.5%. The sequence was obtained from a human donor with aplastic anemia. Sample: sorted CD4+, CD8+, or CD8+CD57+ T cells (not recorded which) from PBMCs.

The CDR3 spells CATSDLTYGDPCLNTEAFF. The DNA of the CDR3 is TGTGCCACCAGTGATTTGACGTATGGGGACCCGTGCCTCAACACTGAAGCTTTCTTT. This chain connects TRBV24-1 to TRBJ1-1; possibly TRBD1 for D (5 bases). With 0 bases removed from V and 2 bases from J, the gap between germline ends came to 21 bases. The germline CDR1 and CDR2 sequences are KGHDR and SFDVKD. The CDR3 runs 19 residues.